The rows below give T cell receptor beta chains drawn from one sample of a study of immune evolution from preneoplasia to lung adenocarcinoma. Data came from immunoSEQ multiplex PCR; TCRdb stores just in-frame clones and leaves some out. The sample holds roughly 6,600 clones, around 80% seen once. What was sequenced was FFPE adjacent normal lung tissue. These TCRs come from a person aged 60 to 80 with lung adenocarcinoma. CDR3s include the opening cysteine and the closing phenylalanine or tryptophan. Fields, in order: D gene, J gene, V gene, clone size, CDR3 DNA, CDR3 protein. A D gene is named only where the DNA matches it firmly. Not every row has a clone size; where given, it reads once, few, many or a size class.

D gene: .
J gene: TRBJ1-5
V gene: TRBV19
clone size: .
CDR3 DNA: TGTGCCAGTAGTATGGAAGGAGGGAATCAGCCCCAGCATTTT
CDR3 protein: CASSMEGGNQPQHF

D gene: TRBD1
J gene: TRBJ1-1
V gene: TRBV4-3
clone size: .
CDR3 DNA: TGCGCCAGCAGCCATACAGCAGGGGGCAACACTGAAGCTTTCTTT
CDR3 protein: CASSHTAGGNTEAFF

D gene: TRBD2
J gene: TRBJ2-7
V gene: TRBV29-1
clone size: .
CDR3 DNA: TGCAGCGGGCGGGGGTCCCTTTACGAGCAGTACTTC
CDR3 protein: CSGRGSLYEQYF

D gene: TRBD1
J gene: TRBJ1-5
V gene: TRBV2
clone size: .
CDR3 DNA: TGTGCCAGCAGTCTGGACAGGGAGTCGCCCCAGCATTTT
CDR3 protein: CASSLDRESPQHF

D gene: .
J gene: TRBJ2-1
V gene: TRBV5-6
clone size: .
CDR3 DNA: TGTGCCAGCAGCCCTAGGATCATAACTACCTACAATGAGCAGTTCTTC
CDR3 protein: CASSPRIITTYNEQFF

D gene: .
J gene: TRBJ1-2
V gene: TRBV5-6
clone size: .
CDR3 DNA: TGTGCCAGCAGCTCTGGATTTAATCTGGGAGGCTACACCTTC
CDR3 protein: CASSSGFNLGGYTF

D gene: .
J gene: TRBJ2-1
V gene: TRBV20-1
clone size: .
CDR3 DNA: TGCAGTGCTAGCCCTTACAATGAGCAGTTCTTC
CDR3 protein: CSASPYNEQFF

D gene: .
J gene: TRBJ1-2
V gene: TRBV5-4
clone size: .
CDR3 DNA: TGTGCCAGCAGCGCGGGGACGGCTAACTATGGCTACACCTTC
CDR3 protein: CASSAGTANYGYTF

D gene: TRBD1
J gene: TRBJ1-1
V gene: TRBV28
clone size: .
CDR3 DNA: TGTGCCAGCAGTTTAATTGGGACAGGGGGCCCCACTGAAGCTTTCTTT
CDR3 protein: CASSLIGTGGPTEAFF

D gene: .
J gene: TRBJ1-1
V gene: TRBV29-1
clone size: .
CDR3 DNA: TGCAGCGTTGAAGGGGAGAACACTGAAGCTTTCTTT
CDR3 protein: CSVEGENTEAFF

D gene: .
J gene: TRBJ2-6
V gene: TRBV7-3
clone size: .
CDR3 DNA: TGTGCCAGCAGCGATACAGGGCCTGGGGCCAACGTCCTGACTTTC
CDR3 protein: CASSDTGPGANVLTF

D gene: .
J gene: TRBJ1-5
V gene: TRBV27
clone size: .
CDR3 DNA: TGTGCCAGCAGCGGGGCAGAGAATAGCAATCAGCCCCAGCATTTT
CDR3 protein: CASSGAENSNQPQHF

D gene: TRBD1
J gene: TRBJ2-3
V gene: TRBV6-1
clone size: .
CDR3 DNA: TGTGCCAGCAGTGAAAGCTTCATCACAGGGGACACAGATACGCAGTATTTT
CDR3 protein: CASSESFITGDTDTQYF

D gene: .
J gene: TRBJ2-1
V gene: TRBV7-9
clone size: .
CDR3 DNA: TGTGCCAGCAGCCCACGGGCAGGGGATGAGCAGTTCTTC
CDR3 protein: CASSPRAGDEQFF

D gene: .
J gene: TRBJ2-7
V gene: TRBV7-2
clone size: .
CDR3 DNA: TGTGCCAGCAGCTCTTACATGGGGTGGCAGTACTTC
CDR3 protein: CASSSYMGWQYF

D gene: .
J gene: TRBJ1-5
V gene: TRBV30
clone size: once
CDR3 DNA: TGTGCCTGGAGTGGGCCTGGGGGAGGCAGCAATCAGCCCCAGCATTTT
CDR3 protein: CAWSGPGGGSNQPQHF

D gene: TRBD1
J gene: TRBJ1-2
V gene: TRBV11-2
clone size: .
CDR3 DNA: TGTGCCAGCAGCAATCGACAGGGACCCTATGGCTACACCTTC
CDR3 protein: CASSNRQGPYGYTF

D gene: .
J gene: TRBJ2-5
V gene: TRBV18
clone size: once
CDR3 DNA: TGTGCCAGCTCTATGGGGCACCAAGAGACCCAGTACTTC
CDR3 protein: CASSMGHQETQYF

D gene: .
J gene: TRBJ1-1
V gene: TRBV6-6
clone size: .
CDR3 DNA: TGTGCCAGCAGCTTACTGACGAACACTGAAGCTTTCTTT
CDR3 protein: CASSLLTNTEAFF

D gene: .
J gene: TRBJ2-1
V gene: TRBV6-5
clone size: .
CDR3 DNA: TGTGCCAGCAGTTACTCGACCAGGGGATACAATGAGCAGTTCTTC
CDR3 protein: CASSYSTRGYNEQFF

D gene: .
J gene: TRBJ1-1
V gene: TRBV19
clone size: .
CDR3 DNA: TGTGCCAGTAGCAACTTGGGGGCAAAAGCTTTCTTT
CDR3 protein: CASSNLGAKAFF

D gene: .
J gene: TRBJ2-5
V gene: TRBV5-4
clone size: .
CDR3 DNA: TGTGCCAGCAGCGTTGTGGGGGACGGGACCCAGTACTTC
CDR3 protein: CASSVVGDGTQYF

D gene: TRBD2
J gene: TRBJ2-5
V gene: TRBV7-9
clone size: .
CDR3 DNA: TGTGCCAGCAGCTTAGGAGCCGCGGGAGGGCAAGAGACCCAGTACTTC
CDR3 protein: CASSLGAAGGQETQYF

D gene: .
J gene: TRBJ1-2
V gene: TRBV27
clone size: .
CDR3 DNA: TGTGCCAGCAGTTTCAATAGTCAGGCGGATGGCTACACCTTC
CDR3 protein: CASSFNSQADGYTF

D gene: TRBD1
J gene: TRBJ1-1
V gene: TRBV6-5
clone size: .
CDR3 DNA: TGTGCCAGCACTCAATCCGGGACAGGTACAGAAGCTTTCTTT
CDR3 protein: CASTQSGTGTEAFF

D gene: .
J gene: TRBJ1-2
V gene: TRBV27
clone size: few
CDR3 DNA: TGTGCCAGCAGTTACGGAGGAGGGACGTATGGCTACACCTTC
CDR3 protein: CASSYGGGTYGYTF

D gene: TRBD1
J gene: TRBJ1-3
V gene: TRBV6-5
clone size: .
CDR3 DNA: TGTGCCAGCAGCCCAGGACAGGGAGTAGGAAACACCATATATTTT
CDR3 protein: CASSPGQGVGNTIYF

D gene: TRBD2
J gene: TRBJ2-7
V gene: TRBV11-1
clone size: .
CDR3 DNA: TGTGCCAGCAGTCAAGCCCGCGGGGGGGAGCAGTACTTC
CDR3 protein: CASSQARGGEQYF

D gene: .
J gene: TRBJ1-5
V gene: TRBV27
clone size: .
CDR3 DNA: TGTGCCAGCAGTCATGAGGGGGGTCAGCCCCAGCATTTT
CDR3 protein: CASSHEGGQPQHF

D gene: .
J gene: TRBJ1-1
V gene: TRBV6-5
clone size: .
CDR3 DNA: TGTGCCAGCAGTTACTCGTGGGGCACTGAAGCTTTCTTT
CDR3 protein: CASSYSWGTEAFF

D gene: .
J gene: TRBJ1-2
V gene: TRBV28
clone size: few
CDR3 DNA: TGTGCCAGCAGCAGGTCCGATGGCTACACCTTC
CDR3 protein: CASSRSDGYTF

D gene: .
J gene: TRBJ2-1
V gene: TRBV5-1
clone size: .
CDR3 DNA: TGCGCCAGCAGCTCCCACCCGGGGGGCTCTAGCAGCTACAATGAGCAGTTCTTC
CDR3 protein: CASSSHPGGSSSYNEQFF

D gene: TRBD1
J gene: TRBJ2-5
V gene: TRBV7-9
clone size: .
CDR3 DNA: TGTGCCAGCAGCCGTGACAGGGGAGAGACCCAGTACTTC
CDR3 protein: CASSRDRGETQYF

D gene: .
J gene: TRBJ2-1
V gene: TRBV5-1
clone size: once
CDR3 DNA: TGCGCCAGTTCTTTCGGGGATAGCAACTACAATGAGCAGTTCTTC
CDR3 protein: CASSFGDSNYNEQFF

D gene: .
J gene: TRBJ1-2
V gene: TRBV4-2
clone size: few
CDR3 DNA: TGTGCCAGCAGCCAAGCTGAGGGGGTGGGTGGCTACACCTTC
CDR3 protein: CASSQAEGVGGYTF

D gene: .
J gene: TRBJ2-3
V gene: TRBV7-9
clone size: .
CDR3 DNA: TGTGCCAGCAGAGCCCTTGACTGGACTGAAGATACGCAGTATTTT
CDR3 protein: CASRALDWTEDTQYF

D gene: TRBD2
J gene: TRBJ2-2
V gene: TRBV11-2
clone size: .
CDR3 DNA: TGTGCCAGCAGCTCAAGGACTAGCGGAGGGAACACCGGGGAGCTGTTTTTT
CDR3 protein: CASSSRTSGGNTGELFF

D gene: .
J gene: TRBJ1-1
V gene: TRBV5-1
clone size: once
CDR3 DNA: TGCGCCAGCAGCCAGCTGCCCCAGAACACTGAAGCTTTCTTT
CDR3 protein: CASSQLPQNTEAFF

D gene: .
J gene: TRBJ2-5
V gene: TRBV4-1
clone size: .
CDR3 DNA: TGCGCCAGCAGCCAAGAGCTCAGAGGGTTTTGGGAAGAGACCCAGTACTTC
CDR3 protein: CASSQELRGFWEETQYF

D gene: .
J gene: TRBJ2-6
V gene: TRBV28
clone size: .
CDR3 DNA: TGTGCCAGCAGTCCGCTTAAGGGGTCTGGGGCCAACGTCCTGACTTTC
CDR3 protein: CASSPLKGSGANVLTF

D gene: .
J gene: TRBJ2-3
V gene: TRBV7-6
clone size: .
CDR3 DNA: TGTGCCAGCAGCTTAGCGTCGCTAGAAGCAGATACGCAGTATTTT
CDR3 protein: CASSLASLEADTQYF

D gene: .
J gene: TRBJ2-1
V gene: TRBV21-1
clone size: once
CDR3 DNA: TGTGCCAGCCTTCACAATGAGCAGTTCTTC
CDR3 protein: CASLHNEQFF

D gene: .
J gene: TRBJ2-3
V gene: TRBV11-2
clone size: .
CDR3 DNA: TGTGCCAGCAGCTTAGCGGGCGTACCAAACCCCACAGATACGCAGTATTTT
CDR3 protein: CASSLAGVPNPTDTQYF

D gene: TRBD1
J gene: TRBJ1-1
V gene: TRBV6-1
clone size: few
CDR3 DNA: TGTGCCAGCAGTGGACAGGGCGTGAACACTGAAGCTTTCTTT
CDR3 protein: CASSGQGVNTEAFF

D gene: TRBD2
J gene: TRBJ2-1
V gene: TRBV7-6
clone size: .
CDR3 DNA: TGTGCCAGCAGCTTAGCGACGAGCGGGAGTAAAAATGAGCAGTTCTTC
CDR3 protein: CASSLATSGSKNEQFF

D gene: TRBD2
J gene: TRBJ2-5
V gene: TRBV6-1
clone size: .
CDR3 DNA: TGTGCCAGCAGTGAAGCGCTTCTGGCGGGAGGGGGAGAGACCCAGTACTTC
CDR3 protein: CASSEALLAGGGETQYF

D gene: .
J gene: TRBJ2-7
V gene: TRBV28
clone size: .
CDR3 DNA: TGTGCCAGCAGTTTAAAATCCTTCCCGGGCTACGAGCAGTACTTC
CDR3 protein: CASSLKSFPGYEQYF

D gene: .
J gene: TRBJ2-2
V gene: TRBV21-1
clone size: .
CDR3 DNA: TGTGCCAGCAGCTTATTTGACAGGGTAGGTAGAAACACCGGGGAGCTGTTTTTT
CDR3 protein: CASSLFDRVGRNTGELFF

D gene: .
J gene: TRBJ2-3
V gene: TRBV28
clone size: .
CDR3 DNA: TGTGCCAGCAGTCAGAGCACAGATACGCAGTATTTT
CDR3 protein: CASSQSTDTQYF